This T cell receptor beta chain was identified in a study of blood T cells in healthy people across ages. This clonotype was picked up a small number of times. Germline-derived CDR1 and CDR2 are SGHNT and YYREEE (reference sequence). V lost 7 bases to trimming and J lost 0 bases; unmatched junction nucleotides: 8. This CDR3 has 16 residues. Primed by a sample-barcoded 5' primer and a J-beta primer mix, a second PCR proceeded for about 6 to 12 cycles. Via MiXCR, TCRdb re-called the 5' RACE reads, giving one row per CDR3 protein. The top ten hold 10% of the sample, which has approximately 960,000 distinct CDR3 sequences, roughly 29% seen once. These data were likewise used in another study, on T cells of mothers and their children. That paper adds: Healthy Caucasian mothers, a few in number, and their six children were the donors.

Sequencing input: blood. This receptor was obtained from a woman aged 40 to 49 in good health. This rearrangement joins TRBV5-4 to TRBJ2-3; 10 bases fit TRBD1. CDR3 bases: TGTGCCAGCGGATCGGGGACAGGGGTTAGCACAGATACGCAGTATTTT. Its protein is CASGSGTGVSTDTQYF.